The clone carrying this TCR beta chain occurred many times. Covering alpha and beta chains, TRAV- and TRBV-specific primers were used for the first-strand cDNA. With a V-primer adapter and a constant-region primer, TCRs were amplified for roughly 20 PCR cycles. A single record per CDR3 protein comes from TCRdb applying MiXCR to the reads. Found here are around 80,000 distinct CDR3 sequences, 15% to 20% of them singletons; the top ten hold 5.9%. This sample is part of a study of low-dose radiotherapy and immunotherapy resistance in tumors. At the level of the study: Patients were given intravenous nivolumab 240 mg every two weeks plus ipilimumab 1 mg/kg every six weeks. Aspirin was taken orally by patients at 300 mg daily for four cycles from cycle 1 day 1. The drug cyclophosphamide was given into a vein at 200 mg/m2 every two weeks, one day before radiation and immunotherapy.

As to time point: before trial treatment. Low-dose radiotherapy and low-dose cyclophosphamide, together with aspirin, ipilimumab and nivolumab, were given to donors. Trimming pared 6 bases from V and 0 bases from J, leaving 20 bases between. This CDR3 contains 17 residues. Germline CDR1 reads MNHEY; CDR2 reads SVGEGT. The chain links TRBV6-2 or TRBV6-3 to TRBJ1-1, with D perhaps matching TRBD1 (5 bases). Sequenced here: PBMCs, sampled before treatment. The TCR was taken from a male donor with prostate cancer. CDR3 in amino acids: CASSYYLGGAVNTEAFF. The CDR3 coding sequence is TGTGCCAGCAGCTATTATCTCGGCGGGGCAGTGAACACTGAAGCTTTCTTT.